These 7 T cell receptor beta chains came from one sample sequenced in a study of cytomegalovirus exposure and HLA in healthy donors. The PCR employed 60 Vbeta primers together with 13 Jbeta primers. Here immunoSEQ multiplex PCR was the method, and the copy in TCRdb shows in-frame clones only, minus some. The sample lists about 150,000 clones, 80% occurring once. The sequencing input was PBMCs. Receptor source: a woman aged 40 to 55 in good health and CMV-seronegative.

The gene calls are TRBV7-2 and TRBJ1-5; no clear D gene. Germline loops: CDR1 SGHTA, CDR2 FQGNSA. The CDR3 loop spans 14 amino acids. V lost 1 base to trimming and J lost 9 bases, with 13 bases between them. The CDR3 bases are TGTGCCAGCAGCTTAGATGGTACAGCCCGGCCCCAGCATTTT. This translates into CASSLDGTARPQHF.

The rearrangement links TRBV4-2 to TRBJ1-4, with D perhaps matching TRBD1 (5 bases). V was shortened by 0 bases and J by 7 bases, with 9 bases between the two germline ends. The CDR3 contains 14 residues. Germline lookup yields CDR1 LGHNA and CDR2 YNFKEQ. The CDR3 protein is CASSQDRRGEKLFF. DNA for the CDR3: TGTGCCAGCAGCCAAGATCGGAGGGGTGAAAAACTGTTTTTT.

The chain recombines TRBV7-6 with TRBJ2-3; 7 bases fit TRBD1. Trimming took 4 bases from V and 4 from J; bases not matched to a gene: 14. This CDR3 has 17 residues. Per germline, CDR1 SGHVS and CDR2 FNYEAQ. The CDR3: CASSSPIGRQGPDTQYF. CDR3 nucleotides: TGTGCCAGCAGCTCGCCTATAGGCCGACAGGGCCCAGATACGCAGTATTTT.

The rearrangement joins TRBV5-6 to TRBJ2-3; TRBD2 is a possible D gene (6 bases). Trimming took off 2 bases at V and 2 bases at J, with 12 bases between the two ends. The CDR3 is 15 residues long. CDR1 SGHDT and CDR2 YYEEEE come from the germline V gene. CDR3: CASSLGGAVTDTQYF. The CDR3 DNA sequence: TGTGCCAGCAGCTTAGGAGGGGCGGTCACAGATACGCAGTATTTT.

This clone came up a few times. The J gene is TRBJ2-1, the V gene TRBV7-2; TRBD2 matches 8 bases. There are 14 residues in the CDR3. The V and J ends lost 2 bases and 4 bases, in that order; junction bases with no gene match: 1. Per germline, CDR1 SGHTA and CDR2 FQGNSA. CDR3 nucleotides: TGTGCCAGCAGCTTATTAGCGGGATACAATGAGCAGTTCTTC. Its translation is CASSLLAGYNEQFF.

The chain joins TRBV10-2 to TRBJ2-7; D perhaps matches TRBD1 (6 bases). The ends were cut back, 6 bases at V and 5 bases at J, with 14 bases in the middle. Germline V lookup: CDR1 WSHSY, CDR2 SAAADI. The CDR3 extends over 13 amino acids. The CDR3 reads CASSTGFSDEQYF. The CDR3 coding sequence is TGCGCCAGCAGCACAGGGTTTAGCGACGAGCAGTACTTC.

The chain links TRBV9 to TRBJ1-1; TRBD1 matches at 12 bases. With V trimmed by 0 bases and J by 4 bases, 7 bases remained unmatched. The CDR3 runs 17 residues. Germline V gene sequence: CDR1 SGDLS, CDR2 YYNGEE. The CDR3 here is CASSVATGTGGVTEAFF. The CDR3 DNA reads as TGTGCCAGCAGCGTAGCTACGGGGACAGGGGGCGTCACTGAAGCTTTCTTT.